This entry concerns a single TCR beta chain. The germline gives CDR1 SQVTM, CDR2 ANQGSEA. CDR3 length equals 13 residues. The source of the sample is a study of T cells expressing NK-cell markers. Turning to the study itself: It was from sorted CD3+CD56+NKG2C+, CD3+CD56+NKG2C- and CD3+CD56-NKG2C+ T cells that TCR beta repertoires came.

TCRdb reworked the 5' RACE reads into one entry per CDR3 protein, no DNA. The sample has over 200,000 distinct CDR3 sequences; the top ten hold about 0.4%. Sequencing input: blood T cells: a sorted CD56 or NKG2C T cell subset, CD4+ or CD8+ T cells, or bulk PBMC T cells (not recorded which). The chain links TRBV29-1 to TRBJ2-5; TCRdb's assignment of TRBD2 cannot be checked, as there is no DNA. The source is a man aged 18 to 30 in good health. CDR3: CSVEIAAQGTQYF.